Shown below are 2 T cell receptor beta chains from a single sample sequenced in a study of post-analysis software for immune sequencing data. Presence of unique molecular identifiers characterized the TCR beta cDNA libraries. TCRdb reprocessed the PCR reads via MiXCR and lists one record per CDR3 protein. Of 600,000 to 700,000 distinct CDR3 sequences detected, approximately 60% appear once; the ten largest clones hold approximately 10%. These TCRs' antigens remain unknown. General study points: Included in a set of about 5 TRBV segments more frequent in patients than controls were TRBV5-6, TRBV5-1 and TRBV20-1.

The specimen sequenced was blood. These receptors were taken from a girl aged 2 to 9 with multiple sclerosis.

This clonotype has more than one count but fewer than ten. The CDR3: CASSQIMNTEAFF. The CDR3 DNA reads TGTGCCAGCAGCCAAATCATGAACACTGAAGCTTTCTTT. The rearrangement links TRBV3-1 to TRBJ1-1; D remains unclear. The CDR3 runs 13 residues. Germline V gene sequence: CDR1 LGHDT, CDR2 YNNKEL (reference sequence). Deletions cut 2 bases from V and 0 bases from J, with 4 bases between.

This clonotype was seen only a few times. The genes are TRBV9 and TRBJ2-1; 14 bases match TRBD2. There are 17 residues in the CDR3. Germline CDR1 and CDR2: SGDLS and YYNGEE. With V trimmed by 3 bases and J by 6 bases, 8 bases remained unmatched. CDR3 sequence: CASSARPTSGRANEQFF. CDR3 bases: TGTGCCAGCAGCGCCAGACCGACTAGCGGGAGGGCCAATGAGCAGTTCTTC.